These 32 T cell receptor beta chains share one sample of origin, sequenced in a study of blood T cell repertoires in COVID-19 (dated by TCRdb to the early 2020s). The library was built by means of the immunoSEQ multiplex PCR assay. TCRdb carries this immuneACCESS record with in-frame sequences only. Its versions omit some clonotypes, under half of them owing to an unresolved V gene in the studies checked, with the rest unexplained. The sample table shows about 70,000 clones, and less than 90% are seen once. Around 3.2% of the sample rests with the top ten. The sample was peripheral blood. These receptors were collected from a man older than 75 with acute or convalescent COVID-19.

This clone was recorded only once. The chain is built from TRBV5-5 and TRBJ2-1, with TRBD1 matching 12 bases. Germline V gene sequence: CDR1 SGHKS, CDR2 YYEKEE (reference sequence). The CDR3 contains 15 residues. The V and J ends lost 5 bases and 7 bases, in that order; junction bases with no gene match: 7. CDR3 coding DNA: TGTGCCAGCAGTTCCGGGACAGGGGGCCGGAATGAGCAGTTCTTC. Protein product: CASSSGTGGRNEQFF.

The gene calls are TRBV6-2 or TRBV6-3 and TRBJ2-5; 11 nucleotides align to TRBD2. V lost 6 bases, J lost 4 bases, and 4 bases stayed unmatched. The V gene's germline CDR1 is MNHEY and CDR2 SVGEGT. This CDR3 has 14 residues. In DNA form, the CDR3 reads TGTGCCAGCAGCCGACTAGCGGGAATAGAGACCCAGTACTTC. This translates into CASSRLAGIETQYF.

This chain joins TRBV4-3 and TRBJ2-7; 7 bases are a match to TRBD1. With V trimmed by 3 bases and J by 7 bases, 9 bases remained unmatched. CDR3 length equals 14 residues. Germline assignment: CDR1 LGHNA and CDR2 YSLEER. Here the CDR3 reads CASSQDRTWGEQYF. In DNA form, the CDR3 reads TGCGCCAGCAGCCAGGACAGGACCTGGGGAGAGCAGTACTTC.

Concerning this clone itself: Other DNA sequences in this specimen translate into the identical CDR3. The chain couples TRBV20-1 to TRBJ1-2, with a possible D match to TRBD1 (5 bases). Germline V lookup: CDR1 DFQATT, CDR2 SNEGSKA (reference sequence). The CDR3 is 10 amino acids. V was pared by 3 bases and J by 6 bases, with 5 bases between. In DNA form, the CDR3 reads TGCAGTGCTAGCAGGGATGGCTACACCTTC. This encodes CSASRDGYTF.

The chain recombines TRBV16 with TRBJ1-2, with 9 nucleotides matching TRBD1. The germline V gene encodes CDR1 KGHSY and CDR2 FQNENV. V lost 1 base to trimming and J lost 2 bases; unmatched junction nucleotides: 2. This CDR3 is built from 15 residues. CDR3 DNA: TGTGCCAGCAGCCAATTAGACAGGGGGAACTATGGCTACACCTTC. It yields the protein CASSQLDRGNYGYTF.

The chain has TRBV24-1 and TRBJ2-1; 10 bases match TRBD2. V was clipped by 12 bases and J by 3 bases; unmatched bases: 7. Germline CDR1 and CDR2: KGHDR and SFDVKD. This CDR3 is 14 amino acids long. In DNA form, the CDR3 reads TGTGCCGCAGCTGGACTAGCGGACTACAATGAGCAGTTCTTC. Translated: CAAAGLADYNEQFF.

The rearrangement uses TRBV5-1 and TRBJ1-1; a weak D match, TRBD1 (6 bases). CDR1 is SGHRS and CDR2 is YFSETQ in the germline V gene. Trimming pared 4 bases from V and 0 bases from J, leaving 10 bases between. The CDR3 runs 14 residues. The CDR3 reads CASSLDRLNTEAFF. The CDR3 region has the DNA TGCGCCAGCAGCCTGGACAGACTGAACACTGAAGCTTTCTTT.

This clone appeared many times. V gene TRBV4-3 combines with J gene TRBJ1-4; D not certain. CDR3 length equals 13 residues. V was pared by 4 bases and J by 4 bases, with 7 bases between. The germline gives CDR1 LGHNA, CDR2 YSLEER. CDR3: CASSPVYNEKLFF. The CDR3 coding sequence is TGCGCCAGCAGCCCGGTCTATAATGAAAAACTGTTTTTT.

This clone was counted between two and nine times. The chain couples TRBV7-9 to TRBJ2-7; D is possibly TRBD1 (6 bases). The CDR3 spans 13 residues. Germline V CDR1 and CDR2: SEHNR, FQNEAQ (reference sequence). CDR3 region: CAGGDRPSYEQYF. The CDR3 bases are TGTGCTGGGGGCGATAGGCCCTCCTACGAGCAGTACTTC.

The genes are TRBV6-4 and TRBJ1-3; 9 positions match TRBD1. The germline V gene encodes CDR1 MRHNA and CDR2 SNTAGT. Trimming cost V 8 bases and J 0 bases; bases outside gene matches: 11. The CDR3 runs 17 residues. The CDR3 loop is CASADRGIGDSGNTIYF. The CDR3 nucleotides read TGTGCCAGCGCAGACAGGGGGATCGGAGACTCTGGAAACACCATATATTTT.

The chain couples TRBV23-1 to TRBJ2-5, with TRBD1 identical over 7 bases. TRBV23-1 is assigned to the ORF class and has an uncertain function. After removal of 4 bases from V and 4 bases from J, the junction contained 12 bases not matched to a gene. This CDR3 contains 16 residues. The CDR3 protein is CASSRLRDSRRETQYF. The CDR3 nucleotides are TGCGCCAGCAGTCGCTTGAGGGACAGCCGACGAGAGACCCAGTACTTC.

This clone occurred a few times. This sequence joins TRBV6-5 and TRBJ2-7; 12 nucleotides align to TRBD1. Germline-derived CDR1 and CDR2 are MNHEY and SVGAGI. CDR3 length: 15 amino acids. V lost 7 bases to trimming and J lost 6 bases; unmatched junction nucleotides: 10. CDR3 bases: TGTGCCAGCAAGAGGCCGGGACAGGGGGCCGTCGAGCAGTACTTC. Amino acids: CASKRPGQGAVEQYF.

This chain joins TRBV24-1 and TRBJ2-3; 8 bases agree with TRBD1. CDR3 size: 16 residues. V lost 1 base to trimming and J lost 2 bases; unmatched junction nucleotides: 4. The germline gives CDR1 KGHDR, CDR2 SFDVKD. For the CDR3, the DNA is TGTGCCACCAGTGATTTAGCCAGGGGGCTCACAGATACGCAGTATTTT. Encoded protein: CATSDLARGLTDTQYF.

This clone was seen more than once but under ten times. The rearrangement uses TRBV11-2 and TRBJ2-6; D might be TRBD2 (5 bases). Per germline, CDR1 SGHAT and CDR2 FQNNGV. Trimming removed 5 bases at V and 2 bases at J, with 22 bases between. The CDR3 sequence is 19 residues long. CDR3 loop: CASSTTRRVGGTGANVLTF. The CDR3 region has the DNA TGTGCCAGCAGCACCACTAGGCGGGTGGGTGGTACTGGGGCCAACGTCCTGACTTTC.

The chain carries TRBV6-1 and TRBJ2-3; 10 bases are shared with TRBD2. The CDR3 is 15 residues long. The germline V gene encodes CDR1 MNHNS and CDR2 SASEGT. V lost 5 bases, J lost 1 base, and 3 bases stayed unmatched. DNA of the CDR3: TGTGCCAGCAGTCGGCTAGCGGGAGGCACAGATACGCAGTATTTT. Translated, it gives CASSRLAGGTDTQYF.

The chain has TRBV12-3 or TRBV12-4 and TRBJ1-5; 11 bases are shared with TRBD1. This CDR3 contains 13 residues. The trim removed 8 bases at V and 4 bases at J, leaving 1 base unmatched. CDR3 DNA: TGTGCCAGCGGGACAGGGGGGAATCAGCCCCAGCATTTT. It codes for CASGTGGNQPQHF.

The chain links TRBV5-8 to TRBJ1-3; no clear D. Per germline, CDR1 SGHTS and CDR2 YDEGEE. Trimming shortened V by 2 bases and J by 0 bases, and 9 bases separated the two germline ends. This CDR3 region has 15 residues. The CDR3 DNA reads TGTGCCAGCAGCTTTGAAGGGAGCTCTGGAAACACCATATATTTT. It encodes CASSFEGSSGNTIYF. Full variable domain (rest looked up from reference TRBV5-8 and TRBJ1-3): EAGVTQSPTHLIKTRGQQATLRCSPISGHTSVYWYQQALGLGLQFLLWYDEGEERNRGNFPPRFSGRQFPNYSSELNVNALELEDSALYLCASSFEGSSGNTIYFGEGSWLTVV.

The rearrangement joins TRBV6-2 or TRBV6-3 to TRBJ2-2; 13 bases are shared with TRBD2. The CDR3 sequence is 16 residues long. V lost 4 bases to trimming and J lost 5 bases; unmatched junction nucleotides: 4. Germline V gene lookup returns CDR1 MNHEY and CDR2 SVGEGT. The DNA of the CDR3 is TGTGCCAGCAGTTCACTAGCGGGAGGGCCAACCGGGGAGCTGTTTTTT. As protein: CASSSLAGGPTGELFF.

V and J are TRBV30 and TRBJ2-2, with 9 bases that match TRBD2. Trimming removed 0 bases from V and 7 bases from J; junction bases left unmatched: 9. Germline V lookup: CDR1 GTSNPN, CDR2 SVGIG (reference sequence). This CDR3 region has 16 residues. The CDR3 DNA is TGTGCCTGGAGTGTAGGGCTAGCGGGAAAGGTCGGGGAGCTGTTTTTT. Its protein product is CAWSVGLAGKVGELFF. Together with reference TRBV30 and TRBJ2-2, the CDR3 gives the full variable domain: SQTIHQWPATLVQPVGSPLSLECTVEGTSNPNLYWYRQAAGRGLQLLFYSVGIGQISSEVPQNLSASRPQDRQFILSSKKLLLSDSGFYLCAWSVGLAGKVGELFFGEGSRLTVL.

The rearrangement uses TRBV5-6 and TRBJ2-5; weak D call: TRBD1 (5 bases). CDR1 is SGHDT, CDR2 YYEEEE, per germline. Trimming took off 1 base at V and 1 base at J, with 11 bases between the two ends. The CDR3 has 15 residues. The CDR3 here is CASSLTGDLQETQYF. Here the CDR3 DNA reads TGTGCCAGCAGCTTGACAGGCGATCTCCAAGAGACCCAGTACTTC.

The chain combines TRBV24-1 with TRBJ2-3; TRBD1 aligns across 8 bases. The CDR3 totals 14 residues. The germline V gene has CDR1 KGHDR and CDR2 SFDVKD. V trimming: 5 bases; J trimming: 1 base; junction bases outside the gene matches: 1. The CDR3 protein is CATSATGGTDTQYF. CDR3 nucleotides: TGTGCCACCAGTGCGACAGGGGGCACAGATACGCAGTATTTT.

The V gene is TRBV5-1, the J gene TRBJ1-2, with 10 nucleotides matching TRBD1. There are 14 residues in the CDR3. Germline assignment: CDR1 SGHRS and CDR2 YFSETQ. V lost 0 bases to trimming and J lost 7 bases; unmatched junction nucleotides: 3. In nucleotides, the CDR3 is TGCGCCAGCAGCTTGGCCGGGACAGGGGTTGGCTACACCTTC. Its protein is CASSLAGTGVGYTF.

V is TRBV19 and J is TRBJ1-2, with TRBD1 as a possible D gene (5 bases). Trimming cost V 6 bases and J 8 bases, with 16 bases left between them. There are 13 residues in the CDR3. Per germline, CDR1 LNHDA and CDR2 SQIVND (reference sequence). The DNA for the CDR3 is TGTGCCAGTAGAATCCGGGACTCAGAGGGCTACACCTTC. Translating gives CASRIRDSEGYTF.

This clone came up a few times. CDR3 residues: CASSLITGDGYTF. CDR3 in DNA: TGTGCCAGCAGCTTAATTACAGGGGATGGCTACACCTTC. The rearrangement links TRBV11-2 to TRBJ1-2, with TRBD1 identical over 7 bases. This CDR3 contains 13 residues. The junction had 3 bases not matched to a gene; V was cut back by 2 bases and J by 6 bases. Germline CDR1 SGHAT, CDR2 FQNNGV.

The rearrangement joins TRBV6-2 or TRBV6-3 to TRBJ1-1; 7 nucleotides align to TRBD1. V lost 4 bases, J lost 5 bases, and 7 bases stayed unmatched. Germline CDR1 is MNHEY and CDR2 is SVGEGT. The CDR3 contains 14 residues. CDR3 residues: CASSSTGRGTEAFF. The CDR3 DNA reads as TGTGCCAGCAGTTCGACAGGGAGAGGGACTGAAGCTTTCTTT.

J is TRBJ2-7 and V is TRBV6-2 or TRBV6-3; TRBD1 matches 9 bases. The CDR3 totals 17 residues. With V trimmed by 1 base and J by 5 bases, 12 bases remained unmatched. Germline-derived CDR1 and CDR2 are MNHEY and SVGEGT. CDR3 sequence: CASSYLYAGTGIHEQYF. The DNA of the CDR3 is TGTGCCAGCAGTTACTTATACGCCGGGACAGGGATACACGAGCAGTACTTC.

This clone is a singleton in its sample. The V call is TRBV19, the J call TRBJ1-1, with D hard to call. There are 16 residues in the CDR3. V shed 11 bases and J shed 4 bases, with 26 bases lying between them. Germline V lookup: CDR1 LNHDA, CDR2 SQIVND (reference sequence). CDR3 loop: CAAPQETGREVTEAFF. CDR3 sequence (DNA): TGTGCCGCGCCCCAAGAGACCGGGAGGGAGGTCACTGAAGCTTTCTTT. The full variable domain, in which reference TRBV19 and TRBJ1-1 provide the parts outside the CDR3, is DGGITQSPKYLFRKEGQNVTLSCEQNLNHDAMYWYRQDPGQGLRLIYYSQIVNDFQKGDIAEGYSVSREKKESFPLTVTSAQKNPTAFYLCAAPQETGREVTEAFFGQGTRLTVV.

V gene TRBV3-1 (or the pseudogene TRBV3-2) combines with J gene TRBJ2-3; 7 nucleotides line up with TRBD1. Trimming took 0 bases from V and 5 from J; bases not matched to a gene: 5. CDR3 size: 15 residues. The germline CDR1 and CDR2 sequences are LGHDT and YNNKEL (reference sequence). The DNA for the CDR3 is TGTGCCAGCAGCCAAGATGACAGGGAGATAGATACGCAGTATTTT. It codes for CASSQDDREIDTQYF.

The V gene is TRBV11-2, the J gene TRBJ2-1; TRBD2 matches at 13 bases. The CDR3 length is 17 residues. Trimming cost V 5 bases and J 1 base; bases outside gene matches: 5. The germline V gene has CDR1 SGHAT and CDR2 FQNNGV. CDR3 loop: CASSGGLAGESYNEQFF. The DNA of the CDR3 is TGTGCCAGCAGCGGTGGACTAGCGGGAGAATCCTACAATGAGCAGTTCTTC. Based on the CDR3 plus reference TRBV11-2 and TRBJ2-1, the full variable domain is EAGVAQSPRYKIIEKRQSVAFWCNPISGHATLYWYQQILGQGPKLLIQFQNNGVVDDSQLPKDRFSAERLKGVDSTLKIQPAKLEDSAVYLCASSGGLAGESYNEQFFGPGTRLTVL.

This chain joins TRBV10-1 and TRBJ1-2; a possible D gene is TRBD1 (5 bases). Trimming pared 10 bases from V and 6 bases from J, leaving 15 bases between. This CDR3 comprises 12 residues. Germline V lookup: CDR1 WNHNN, CDR2 SYGVQD (reference sequence). The CDR3, as DNA: TGCGCCACCGACGGGGGGTCGGATGGCTACACCTTC. Its translation is CATDGGSDGYTF.

The V call is TRBV3-1 (or the pseudogene TRBV3-2), the J call TRBJ2-7; D might be TRBD2 (6 bases). The CDR3 covers 14 residues. Trimming stripped 0 bases from V and 5 bases from J, with 11 bases between. Germline V gene lookup returns CDR1 LGHDT and CDR2 YNNKEL (reference sequence). CDR3 coding DNA: TGTGCCAGCAGCCAAGAAGGAGGGTACCACGAGCAGTACTTC. This translates into CASSQEGGYHEQYF.

The chain uses TRBV7-2 and TRBJ1-2; a weak D match, TRBD1 (5 bases). Trimming removed 2 bases from V and 8 bases from J, with 15 bases in between. CDR3 length: 14 residues. Germline CDR1 SGHTA, CDR2 FQGNSA. CDR3 residues: CASSLNRAGGGYTF. The CDR3 nucleotides are TGTGCCAGCAGCTTAAACCGGGCGGGGGGAGGCTACACCTTC.